This is a list of T cell receptor beta chains from one sample in a study of cytomegalovirus exposure and HLA in healthy donors. The method was immunoSEQ multiplex PCR; TCRdb's version includes in-frame clones alone and lacks a portion of them. The sample has 120,000 to 150,000 clones, 79% seen once. Sequencing was performed on PBMCs. These TCRs come from a female donor in good health and CMV-seronegative. Both conserved end residues are part of each CDR3. Each record gives: D gene, J gene, CDR3 length, V gene, clone size, CDR3 DNA, CDR3 protein. A D gene is named only where the DNA matches it firmly. Clone size is stated in some rows and not others, as once, few, many or a class when expanded.

. | TRBJ2-7 | 14 | TRBV7-2 | . | TGTGCCAGCAGCCCCAGCCCAGGGAACTACGAGCAGTACTTC | CASSPSPGNYEQYF
. | TRBJ1-3 | 15 | TRBV7-2 | few | TGTGCCAGCAGCTTAAATGCAGGGGTCGGAAACACCATATATTTT | CASSLNAGVGNTIYF
TRBD1 | TRBJ2-1 | 14 | TRBV5-4 | . | TGTGCCAGCAGCCAGGGGACAGAGTACAATGAGCAGTTCTTC | CASSQGTEYNEQFF
. | TRBJ2-5 | 15 | TRBV7-6 | . | TGTGCCAGCAGCCCGCCTCTAGGGGCGGGGGAGACCCAGTACTTC | CASSPPLGAGETQYF
TRBD1 | TRBJ2-1 | 15 | TRBV30 | . | TGTGCCTGGAGTCGGGACAGGGGCCTGTCCAATGAGCAGTTCTTC | CAWSRDRGLSNEQFF
. | TRBJ1-4 | 17 | TRBV7-9 | few | TGTGCCAGCAGCCCGCGTTTGTTGAGAGCAACTAATGAAAAACTGTTTTTT | CASSPRLLRATNEKLFF
. | TRBJ1-5 | 15 | TRBV28 | . | TGTGCCAGCAGTCTTACTGACACTAGCAATCAGCCCCAGCATTTT | CASSLTDTSNQPQHF
. | TRBJ2-1 | 11 | TRBV11-3 | . | TGTGCCAGCAGCTTTACTAATGAGCAGTTCTTC | CASSFTNEQFF
TRBD1 | TRBJ1-2 | 14 | TRBV28 | . | TGTGCCAGCAGTTTTCGACAGGGGCTCTATGGCTACACCTTC | CASSFRQGLYGYTF
TRBD2 | TRBJ2-1 | 17 | TRBV2 | . | TGTGCCAGCAGTGCACTATGGACTAGCGGGGGGGCCAATGAGCAGTTCTTC | CASSALWTSGGANEQFF
. | TRBJ2-3 | 14 | TRBV7-9 | . | TGTGCCAGCAGCCTCCTTCAGGGGTCAGATACGCAGTATTTT | CASSLLQGSDTQYF
. | TRBJ1-1 | 14 | TRBV19 | . | TGTGCCAGTAGTATCGCACAGGGAAACACTGAAGCTTTCTTT | CASSIAQGNTEAFF
TRBD1 | TRBJ1-3 | 14 | TRBV28 | once | TGTGCCAGCAGTTCTACAGGGGCAGGAAACACCATATATTTT | CASSSTGAGNTIYF
. | TRBJ2-1 | 14 | TRBV6-5 | few | TGTGCCAGCATGAGGGGGACCTCCTACAATGAGCAGTTCTTC | CASMRGTSYNEQFF
. | TRBJ1-2 | 15 | TRBV25-1 | . | TGTGCCAGCAGTGAATATAAGGAGCCACAGGGAAGCTACACCTTC | CASSEYKEPQGSYTF
TRBD2 | TRBJ2-7 | 15 | TRBV2 | . | TGTGCCAGCAGTGCCCTAGCGGGAGGGGGGTACGAGCAGTACTTC | CASSALAGGGYEQYF
TRBD2 | TRBJ2-7 | 16 | TRBV10-2 | . | TGCGCCAGCAGTGAGGCTCCACTAGCGGGAGGCTACGAGCAGTACTTC | CASSEAPLAGGYEQYF
. | TRBJ1-2 | 14 | TRBV28 | . | TGTGCCAGCAACCAGGCACCCTCCTACAGGGGCTACACCTTC | CASNQAPSYRGYTF
TRBD1 | TRBJ2-1 | 11 | TRBV5-1 | . | TGCGCCAGCAGGACAGGGTGGGAGCAGTTCTTC | CASRTGWEQFF
. | TRBJ2-3 | 16 | TRBV5-1 | . | TGCGCCAGCAGCTTGGTTATAACAGGGAAGGCAGATACGCAGTATTTT | CASSLVITGKADTQYF
. | TRBJ1-2 | 15 | TRBV10-3 | few | TGTGCCATCAGTGAGTCGAGAGCCCAAATCTATGGCTACACCTTC | CAISESRAQIYGYTF
TRBD2 | TRBJ2-7 | 15 | TRBV7-2 | . | TGTGCCAGCAGCGATAGCGGGATAAGCTCCTACGAGCAGTACTTC | CASSDSGISSYEQYF
. | TRBJ2-1 | 16 | TRBV10-3 | few | TGTGCCATCAGTGAGTCGATGGCGGGGGCTTACAATGAGCAGTTCTTC | CAISESMAGAYNEQFF
. | TRBJ1-1 | 13 | TRBV7-8 | once | TGTGCCAGCAGCTGGTCGGGGAACACTGAAGCTTTCTTT | CASSWSGNTEAFF
. | TRBJ2-1 | 13 | TRBV6-6 | . | TGTGCCAGCAGTTACAGAGTTTACAATGAGCAGTTCTTC | CASSYRVYNEQFF
TRBD2 | TRBJ2-3 | 17 | TRBV7-6 | . | TGTGCCAGCAGTGGGCCGGGGGTAGCGGGAAACACAGATACGCAGTATTTT | CASSGPGVAGNTDTQYF
. | TRBJ1-5 | 15 | TRBV4-3 | . | TGCGCCAGCAGCCAAGACAGGGCCGACAATCAGCCCCAGCATTTT | CASSQDRADNQPQHF
. | TRBJ2-6 | 10 | TRBV30 | few | TGTGCCTGGAGGGGCCGCGTCCTGACTTTC | CAWRGRVLTF
TRBD2 | TRBJ2-5 | 15 | TRBV5-1 | few | TGCGCCAGCAGCTTTAGCGGGAGGGCCGAAGAGACCCAGTACTTC | CASSFSGRAEETQYF
TRBD2 | TRBJ2-1 | 15 | TRBV5-6 | . | TGTGCCAGCACGGACCTAGCGGGGGGGCCCTATGAGCAGTTCTTC | CASTDLAGGPYEQFF
. | TRBJ2-7 | 12 | TRBV28 | . | TGTGCCAGCAGTTTGGCCTCCTACGAGCAGTACTTC | CASSLASYEQYF
. | TRBJ1-1 | 13 | TRBV7-8 | . | TGTGCCAGCAGCCCCCGGACAGTTACTGAAGCTTTCTTT | CASSPRTVTEAFF
TRBD2 | TRBJ2-5 | 15 | TRBV7-2 | . | TGTGCCAGCAGCTTAGCGATTCGGGGGGGGAGGACCCAGTACTTC | CASSLAIRGGRTQYF
. | TRBJ2-3 | 14 | TRBV30 | . | TGTGCCTGGAGTGTTTACAGGTACACAGATACGCAGTATTTT | CAWSVYRYTDTQYF
. | TRBJ1-2 | 14 | TRBV5-1 | . | TGCGCCAGCAGCTTGATGGAGGGCCGTTATGGCTACACCTTC | CASSLMEGRYGYTF
TRBD1 | TRBJ1-4 | 15 | TRBV11-3 | . | TGTGCCAGCAGCTACCCAGGGGGCGAGGTCGAAAAACTGTTTTTT | CASSYPGGEVEKLFF
. | TRBJ2-1 | 16 | TRBV5-4 | once | TGTGCCAGCAGCTCCGGATCGGCAGCGCTCTACAATGAGCAGTTCTTC | CASSSGSAALYNEQFF
TRBD2 | TRBJ2-7 | 15 | TRBV28 | . | TGTGCCAGCATGGGTGGAGGGGAGGGCTCCTACGAGCAGTACTTC | CASMGGGEGSYEQYF
. | TRBJ2-7 | 14 | TRBV11-2 | . | TGTGCCAGCAGCTTAGCCGGCCCGGCGGGCGAGCAGTACTTC | CASSLAGPAGEQYF
. | TRBJ2-3 | 12 | TRBV2 | . | TGTGCCAGCAATCTAGCGACAGATACGCAGTATTTT | CASNLATDTQYF
. | TRBJ2-3 | 14 | TRBV11-3 | . | TGTGCCAGCAGCGAGATACTTCTCACAGATACGCAGTATTTT | CASSEILLTDTQYF
TRBD1 | TRBJ1-5 | 12 | TRBV7-2 | . | TGTGCCAGCAGCCCAGGGGGGCAGCCCCAGCATTTT | CASSPGGQPQHF
. | TRBJ1-4 | 18 | TRBV5-8 | . | TGTGCCAGCAGCTTGTCCCGGAGTTTAAGAGCAACTAATGAAAAACTGTTTTTT | CASSLSRSLRATNEKLFF
. | TRBJ1-1 | 14 | TRBV6-5 | . | TGTGCCAGCAGCTTGCCGGGGGGAGGCACTGAAGCTTTCTTT | CASSLPGGGTEAFF
TRBD2 | TRBJ2-5 | 15 | TRBV5-4 | . | TGTGCCAGCAGCTCCCAGCGGGGGAGGCAAGAGACCCAGTACTTC | CASSSQRGRQETQYF